The next 8 T cell receptor beta chains were all read from a single sample in a study of response to subunit inactivated influenza vaccine (dated by TCRdb to the late 2010s). Library prep was done by RT-PCR. The reads were generated on an Illumina HiSeq 2500. Clones were called with MiXCR by TCRdb after fastp trimmed the public reads at Q25, and only in-frame beta chains were retained. Rows merge per CDR3 protein into single entries with the most common DNA and genes. The sample data list roughly 190,000 distinct CDR3 sequences, and approximately 15% of these were observed just once. Jointly, the top ten make up roughly 26% of the sample. The material was CD8+ T cells sorted from PBMCs, obtained 4 to 6 days after vaccination. All receptors derive from a man over 45 who received an inactivated influenza vaccine. Donor details come from another sample of the same person, matched by shared clones.

The V and J genes are TRBV15 and TRBJ2-1, with 8 bases matching TRBD2. Per germline, CDR1 LNHNV and CDR2 YYDKDF (reference sequence). Germline trimming cut 1 base from V and 7 bases from J; bases unmatched to any gene: 3. The CDR3 spans 14 residues. CDR3 amino acids: CATSRVLAGNEQFF. The CDR3 nucleotides read TGTGCCACCAGCAGAGTGCTAGCGGGTAATGAGCAGTTCTTC. Supplemented by reference TRBV15 and TRBJ2-1, the full variable domain reads DAMVIQNPRYQVTQFGKPVTLSCSQTLNHNVMYWYQQKSSQAPKLLFHYYDKDFNNEADTPDNFQSRRPNTSFCFLDIRSPGLGDTAMYLCATSRVLAGNEQFFGPGTRLTVL.

This clonotype appeared a few times. The rearrangement joins TRBV12-3 or TRBV12-4 to TRBJ2-5; a weak D match, TRBD2 (6 bases). CDR3 length: 16 residues. Trimming removed 5 bases from V and 5 bases from J, with 21 bases in between. As DNA, the CDR3 is TGTGCCAGCAGTGGAGGGACCCTGACTATTGGGGAGACCCAGTACTTC. Protein sequence: CASSGGTLTIGETQYF.

This clonotype turned up a few times. The rearrangement uses TRBV20-1 and TRBJ2-1; 13 bases map to TRBD2. Germline lookup yields CDR1 DFQATT and CDR2 SNEGSKA (reference sequence). The CDR3 is 16 residues long. Unmatched junction bases numbered 7, after V lost 5 bases and J lost 3 bases. The CDR3 loop reads CSAVSGTSGVYNEQFF. CDR3 nucleotide sequence: TGCAGTGCTGTTTCCGGGACTAGCGGGGTCTACAATGAGCAGTTCTTC.

This clonotype turned up a few times. V and J are TRBV28 and TRBJ2-5, with D possibly TRBD2 on 6 matching bases. CDR1 is MDHEN, CDR2 SYDVKM, per germline. This CDR3 has 14 residues. Trimming left V 3 bases short and J 2 bases short, with 10 bases between. CDR3: CASSFLSGQETQYF. The DNA for the CDR3 is TGTGCCAGCAGTTTCCTAAGCGGGCAAGAGACCCAGTACTTC.

This clonotype came up many times. The rearrangement uses TRBV7-9 and TRBJ2-5, with D possibly TRBD1 on 6 matching bases. This CDR3 contains 13 residues. Germline loops: CDR1 SEHNR, CDR2 FQNEAQ (reference sequence). V was trimmed by 2 bases and J by 5 bases, leaving 9 bases between them. In DNA, the CDR3 is TGTGCCAGCAGCTTATGGGGGCAGGAGACCCAGTACTTC. As protein: CASSLWGQETQYF. The full variable domain, its missing parts supplied by reference TRBV7-9 and TRBJ2-5, is DTGVSQNPRHKITKRGQNVTFRCDPISEHNRLYWYRQTLGQGPEFLTYFQNEAQLEKSRLLSDRFSAERPKGSFSTLEIQRTEQGDSAMYLCASSLWGQETQYFGPGTRLLVL.

In its sample, this clonotype was seen many times. This rearrangement joins TRBV9 to TRBJ2-7, with D unclear. The CDR3 consists of 13 residues. CDR1 and CDR2 (germline): SGDLS, YYNGEE. V shed 3 bases and J shed 0 bases, with 7 bases lying between them. Written as DNA, the CDR3 is TGTGCCAGCAGCGCGTCGAACTCCTACGAGCAGTACTTC. Protein: CASSASNSYEQYF.

This clonotype was found a few times. The rearrangement joins TRBV2 to TRBJ2-7; 8 bases align to TRBD1. Germline lookup yields CDR1 SNHLY and CDR2 FYNNEI. The ends lost 6 bases at V and 5 bases at J; junction bases unmatched: 6. The CDR3 has 13 amino acids. CDR3 region: CASSGQGVHEQYF. The CDR3 DNA sequence: TGTGCCAGCAGCGGACAGGGTGTACACGAGCAGTACTTC. Complete variable domain (other parts from reference TRBV2 and TRBJ2-7): EPEVTQTPSHQVTQMGQEVILRCVPISNHLYFYWYRQILGQKVEFLVSFYNNEISEKSEIFDDQFSVERPDGSNFTLKIRSTKLEDSAMYFCASSGQGVHEQYFGPGTRLTVT.

This clonotype was counted between two and nine times. This rearrangement joins TRBV27 to TRBJ2-5, with D possibly being TRBD1 or TRBD2 (6 bases each). Trimming pared 6 bases from V and 5 bases from J, leaving 10 bases between. The germline V gene has CDR1 MNHEY and CDR2 SMNVEV (reference sequence). The CDR3 extends over 12 amino acids. In nucleotides, the CDR3 is TGTGCCAGCAGGGGGGGCTGGGAGACCCAGTACTTC. This gives the protein CASRGGWETQYF.